A selection of T cell receptor beta chains follows, all from one sample in a study of OX40 agonist ivuxolimab in advanced cancers. Assay used: immunoSEQ multiplex PCR; TCRdb lists only in-frame clones, some missing. The data contain approximately 90,000 clones, roughly nine tenths of them seen just once; the ten biggest clones take up around 2.6%. This material consisted of CD4+ or CD8+ T cells sorted from blood, taken in a trial of the OX40 agonist ivuxolimab. These receptors were collected from an adult with an advanced solid tumor such as melanoma, head and neck, liver or kidney cancer. CDR3s include the opening cysteine and the closing phenylalanine or tryptophan. The order of the fields is CDR3 protein, CDR3 DNA, D gene, J gene, V gene, clone size. D genes are given only for firm matches. Clone size is shown for a subset of rows, as once, few, many or a class of expanded clone.

CDR3 protein: CASSPQAGGSDTQYF
CDR3 DNA: TGTGCCAGCTCACCCCAGGCGGGAGGGTCAGATACGCAGTATTTT
D gene: TRBD2
J gene: TRBJ2-3
V gene: TRBV18
clone size: -

CDR3 protein: CASSQERGELFF
CDR3 DNA: TGTGCCAGCAGCCAAGAACGCGGGGAGCTGTTTTTT
D gene: -
J gene: TRBJ2-2
V gene: TRBV11-2
clone size: -

CDR3 protein: CASSSPASGELFF
CDR3 DNA: TGTGCCAGCAGCTCTCCGGCGTCGGGGGAGCTGTTTTTT
D gene: -
J gene: TRBJ2-2
V gene: TRBV14
clone size: -

CDR3 protein: CASTDSGTGSIQYF
CDR3 DNA: TGTGCCAGCACCGACTCGGGGACAGGTTCCATTCAGTACTTC
D gene: TRBD1
J gene: TRBJ2-4
V gene: TRBV11-3
clone size: -

CDR3 protein: CASSERLAGGWNEQFF
CDR3 DNA: TGTGCCAGCAGTGAACGGCTAGCGGGAGGATGGAATGAGCAGTTCTTC
D gene: TRBD2
J gene: TRBJ2-1
V gene: TRBV2
clone size: -

CDR3 protein: CASSQDQQGSRLYGYTF
CDR3 DNA: TGCGCCAGCAGCCAAGATCAACAGGGATCAAGACTGTATGGCTACACCTTC
D gene: -
J gene: TRBJ1-2
V gene: TRBV4-1
clone size: -

CDR3 protein: CASSWTGSNEQYF
CDR3 DNA: TGCGCCAGCAGCTGGACAGGATCGAACGAGCAGTACTTC
D gene: TRBD1
J gene: TRBJ2-7
V gene: TRBV5-1
clone size: -

CDR3 protein: CAWSNAGNTEAFF
CDR3 DNA: TGTGCCTGGAGTAACGCAGGAAACACTGAAGCTTTCTTT
D gene: -
J gene: TRBJ1-1
V gene: TRBV30
clone size: few

CDR3 protein: CASSDALAGVNEQFF
CDR3 DNA: TGTGCCAGCAGTGACGCGCTAGCGGGAGTCAATGAGCAGTTCTTC
D gene: TRBD2
J gene: TRBJ2-1
V gene: TRBV2
clone size: -

CDR3 protein: CASSPEADQPQHF
CDR3 DNA: TGTGCCAGCAGCCCTGAGGCGGATCAGCCCCAGCATTTT
D gene: -
J gene: TRBJ1-5
V gene: TRBV4-2
clone size: -

CDR3 protein: CASTLSGGSSYEQYF
CDR3 DNA: TGTGCCAGCACCCTCAGTGGCGGGAGTTCCTACGAGCAGTACTTC
D gene: TRBD2
J gene: TRBJ2-7
V gene: TRBV19
clone size: -

CDR3 protein: CASSPTRDNYGYTF
CDR3 DNA: TGTGCCAGCTCACCCACCCGGGACAACTATGGCTACACCTTC
D gene: -
J gene: TRBJ1-2
V gene: TRBV18
clone size: -

CDR3 protein: CASSESEGDRVVSGNYGYTF
CDR3 DNA: TGCGCCAGCAGTGAGTCGGAAGGGGACAGGGTGGTGTCCGGAAACTATGGCTACACCTTC
D gene: TRBD1
J gene: TRBJ1-2
V gene: TRBV10-2
clone size: -

CDR3 protein: CASSYSVGEMGTQYF
CDR3 DNA: TGTGCCAGCAGTTACTCAGTGGGGGAGATGGGGACCCAGTACTTC
D gene: -
J gene: TRBJ2-5
V gene: TRBV6-6
clone size: -

CDR3 protein: CASRPSLAANEKLFF
CDR3 DNA: TGTGCCAGCAGACCCTCTCTTGCGGCTAATGAAAAACTGTTTTTT
D gene: -
J gene: TRBJ1-4
V gene: TRBV28
clone size: once

CDR3 protein: CASSPHRGNYGYTF
CDR3 DNA: TGTGCCAGCAGCCCCCACAGGGGAAACTATGGCTACACCTTC
D gene: TRBD1
J gene: TRBJ1-2
V gene: TRBV7-2
clone size: -

CDR3 protein: CAWSASVGGIAGTDTQYF
CDR3 DNA: TGTGCCTGGAGTGCGAGCGTCGGCGGGATTGCTGGCACAGATACGCAGTATTTT
D gene: -
J gene: TRBJ2-3
V gene: TRBV30
clone size: -

CDR3 protein: CASHTTRLAGGPGHNEQFF
CDR3 DNA: TGCGCCAGCCACACAACCCGACTAGCGGGAGGGCCCGGTCACAATGAGCAGTTCTTC
D gene: TRBD2
J gene: TRBJ2-1
V gene: TRBV5-1
clone size: -

CDR3 protein: CAWSVLRTTPSYNEQFF
CDR3 DNA: TGTGCCTGGAGTGTACTTAGGACTACGCCATCCTACAATGAGCAGTTCTTC
D gene: -
J gene: TRBJ2-1
V gene: TRBV30
clone size: -

CDR3 protein: CAISGLQGSGSYEQYF
CDR3 DNA: TGTGCCATCAGTGGCTTACAGGGTTCGGGCTCCTACGAGCAGTACTTC
D gene: -
J gene: TRBJ2-7
V gene: TRBV10-3
clone size: -